One sample yielded the 27 T cell receptor beta chains listed below, sequenced in a study of OX40 agonist ivuxolimab in advanced cancers. Library construction relied on the immunoSEQ multiplex PCR assay. What TCRdb holds here is the immuneACCESS table cut down to in-frame rearrangements. Part of the clones is not present; checked against another copy, under half of the missing clones reflect an unresolved V gene, and the others are unexplained. In this sample the table shows about 53,000 clones, roughly 90% of which occur a single time. Of the sample, approximately 1.5% falls within the top ten clones. Sequenced material: CD4+ or CD8+ T cells sorted from blood, taken in a trial of the OX40 agonist ivuxolimab. The receptors here all came from an adult with an advanced solid tumor such as melanoma, head and neck, liver or kidney cancer.

V is TRBV4-1 and J is TRBJ1-3; D may be TRBD1 (6 bases). Per the germline V gene, CDR1 is MGHRA and CDR2 is YSYEKL. The CDR3 sequence is 14 residues long. V lost 3 bases and J 7 bases, leaving 13 bases between the germline ends. Here the CDR3 reads CASSQTQGINTIYF. The CDR3 DNA reads as TGCGCCAGCAGCCAGACACAGGGTATCAACACCATATATTTT.

The chain is built from TRBV2 and TRBJ2-7; 12 bases agree with TRBD1. The CDR3 runs 14 residues. V dropped 3 bases and J dropped 11; count of bases not matched to a gene: 8. Germline V gene lookup returns CDR1 SNHLY and CDR2 FYNNEI. The CDR3 DNA is TGTGCCAGCAGTGAGGAGGGACAGGGGGCGGGGGAGTACTTC. Protein sequence: CASSEEGQGAGEYF.

The rearrangement joins TRBV5-1 to TRBJ2-2; TRBD2 might be the D (7 bases). There are 16 residues in the CDR3. Germline V gene data show CDR1 as SGHRS and CDR2 as YFSETQ. Deletions cut 6 bases from V and 0 bases from J, with 15 bases between. Here the CDR3 DNA reads TGCGCCAGCACCGGTAGGGGGGGACCGAACACCGGGGAGCTGTTTTTT. Translating it yields CASTGRGGPNTGELFF.

V is TRBV15 and J is TRBJ2-3, with 7 bases identical to TRBD2. The CDR3 covers 14 residues. With 5 bases clipped from V and 3 bases from J, the junction kept 5 bases outside the gene matches. Germline V lookup: CDR1 LNHNV, CDR2 YYDKDF (reference sequence). CDR3 region: CATSQSGVTDTQYF. As DNA, the CDR3 is TGTGCCACCAGCCAAAGCGGGGTAACAGATACGCAGTATTTT.

The V and J genes are TRBV29-1 and TRBJ2-1, with 8 bases lining up with TRBD2. The junction had 10 bases not matched to a gene; V was cut back by 6 bases and J by 6 bases. Germline assignment: CDR1 SQVTM and CDR2 ANQGSEA. This CDR3 is 14 amino acids long. The CDR3 nucleotides read TGCAGCGTCAGCCCCGGGACTAGTACCAATGAGCAGTTCTTC. Its protein is CSVSPGTSTNEQFF.

In this sample, this clone turned up a few times. V and J are TRBV2 and TRBJ1-1; perhaps TRBD1 as D (6 bases). This CDR3 is 11 amino acids long. Trimming removed 7 bases from V and 10 bases from J, with 13 bases in between. In germline, CDR1 is SNHLY, CDR2 FYNNEI. CDR3 protein: CASTQKGGAFF. The CDR3 DNA reads as TGTGCCAGCACCCAGAAGGGGGGAGCTTTCTTT.

V gene TRBV5-1 combines with J gene TRBJ2-1; TRBD1 aligns across 7 bases. CDR3 length: 14 amino acids. V lost 4 bases to trimming and J lost 9 bases; unmatched junction nucleotides: 10. In germline, CDR1 is SGHRS, CDR2 YFSETQ. CDR3 DNA sequence: TGCGCCAGCAGCCCCGCGACAGGGTTCGGTGAGCAGTTCTTC. Its translation is CASSPATGFGEQFF. Full variable domain (remainder filled in from reference TRBV5-1 and TRBJ2-1): KAGVTQTPRYLIKTRGQQVTLSCSPISGHRSVSWYQQTPGQGLQFLFEYFSETQRNKGNFPGRFSGRQFSNSRSEMNVSTLELGDSALYLCASSPATGFGEQFFGPGTRLTVL.

This chain joins TRBV6-5 and TRBJ1-3; D is uncertain. From germline, CDR1 is MNHEY and CDR2 SVGAGI. CDR3 size: 11 residues. V lost 6 bases to trimming and J lost 8 bases, with 8 bases between them. The CDR3 region is CASSSQYTIYF. CDR3 bases: TGTGCCAGCAGCTCACAGTACACCATATATTTT.

This clone has a handful of counts. V gene TRBV11-2 combines with J gene TRBJ2-7; D uncertain. The V gene's germline CDR1 is SGHAT and CDR2 FQNNGV. This CDR3 spans 13 amino acids. The germline V and J ends were trimmed by 5 bases and 7 bases, with 15 bases remaining between them. The CDR3 coding sequence is TGTGCCAGCAGCCCATCGGGCCTTGGGGAGCAGTACTTC. Translated: CASSPSGLGEQYF.

This chain connects TRBV21-1 to TRBJ1-5. TRBV21-1 is assigned pseudogene status. This CDR3 has 15 residues. CDR3 nucleotides: TGTGCCAGCAGCGAACAGCGAGCCCCCAATCAGCCCCAGCATTTT. Protein product: CASSEQRAPNQPQHF.

The count of this clone is one. The V gene is TRBV28, the J gene TRBJ2-3, with 8 bases that match TRBD2. Per germline, CDR1 MDHEN and CDR2 SYDVKM. The CDR3 covers 14 residues. Losses at the gene ends were 7 bases for V and 4 bases for J; bases not matched to a gene: 7. The CDR3 loop is CASTPGGYADTQYF. CDR3 bases: TGTGCCAGCACTCCGGGGGGGTACGCAGATACGCAGTATTTT.

This clone was counted only a few times. CDR3: CASSPSSTDTEAFF. CDR3 DNA sequence: TGTGCCAGCTCACCTTCGTCGACGGACACTGAAGCTTTCTTT. The chain recombines TRBV18 with TRBJ1-1; D is uncertain. The CDR3 has 14 residues. Germline V CDR1 and CDR2: KGHSH, LQKENI. V lost 3 bases, J lost 3 bases, and 11 bases lay in between.

This chain connects TRBV7-2 to TRBJ1-2; no reliable D call. The CDR3 spans 11 residues. The V end was cut by 2 bases, the J end by 6 bases, with 4 bases between. Germline V gene lookup returns CDR1 SGHTA and CDR2 FQGNSA. CDR3 in DNA: TGTGCCAGCAGCTTAAATCATGGCTACACCTTC. Its translation is CASSLNHGYTF.

Of note for this clone: The junction differs from germline at one of its ends, possibly a read error. J is TRBJ2-1 and V is TRBV5-4, with a tentative D call TRBD1 (6 bases). The CDR3 is 19 amino acids. Germline CDR1 and CDR2: SGHNT and YYREEE (reference sequence). The chain's CDR3 is CASSLAGHNRVSSYNGQFF. DNA of the CDR3: TGTGCCAGCAGCTTGGCGGGACACAACCGAGTTAGCTCCTACAATGGGCAGTTCTTC. The whole variable domain, filled in from reference TRBV5-4 and TRBJ2-1, reads ETGVTQSPTHLIKTRGQQVTLRCSSQSGHNTVSWYQQALGQGPQFIFQYYREEENGRGNFPPRFSGLQFPNYSSELNVNALELDDSALYLCASSLAGHNRVSSYNGQFFGPGTRLTVL.

This clone came up a few times. The chain links TRBV20-1 to TRBJ1-1, with D hard to call. The germline V gene encodes CDR1 DFQATT and CDR2 SNEGSKA (reference sequence). With 1 base removed from V and 6 bases from J, the gap between germline ends came to 6 bases. This CDR3 spans 11 amino acids. The CDR3 DNA follows: TGCAGTGCTAGAGTTGGGCCTGAAGCTTTCTTT. It is translated as CSARVGPEAFF.

The chain joins TRBV7-9 to TRBJ2-5; D call uncertain. The V gene's germline CDR1 is SEHNR and CDR2 FQNEAQ (reference sequence). V lost 5 bases and J 5 bases, leaving 9 bases between the germline ends. CDR3 length equals 12 residues. The CDR3 bases are TGTGCCAGCAGCCCCCTAAAGGAGACCCAGTACTTC. Protein: CASSPLKETQYF. Looking up the rest from reference TRBV7-9 and TRBJ2-5 gives the full variable domain: DTGVSQNPRHKITKRGQNVTFRCDPISEHNRLYWYRQTLGQGPEFLTYFQNEAQLEKSRLLSDRFSAERPKGSFSTLEIQRTEQGDSAMYLCASSPLKETQYFGPGTRLLVL.

V is TRBV6-1 and J is TRBJ2-1; D gene uncertain. The germline V and J ends were trimmed by 6 bases and 6 bases, with 15 bases remaining between them. Looked up from germline, CDR1 is MNHNS and CDR2 is SASEGT. The CDR3 runs 14 residues. CDR3 sequence reads: CASRYLEQSNEQFF. CDR3 sequence (DNA): TGTGCCAGCAGATATCTAGAACAGAGCAATGAGCAGTTCTTC.

The V and J genes are TRBV2 and TRBJ1-6; D unresolved. The CDR3 is 13 residues long. V lost 3 bases and J 7 bases, leaving 7 bases between the germline ends. Germline V gives CDR1 SNHLY, CDR2 FYNNEI. For the CDR3, the DNA is TGTGCCAGCAGTGACACAGAGAATTCACCCCTCCACTTT. It encodes CASSDTENSPLHF.

This chain uses TRBV5-4 with TRBJ2-2; TRBD2 might be the D (6 bases). Germline V gives CDR1 SGHNT, CDR2 YYREEE (reference sequence). Trimming pared 4 bases from V and 0 bases from J, leaving 16 bases between. CDR3 size: 17 residues. CDR3 loop: CASSPPTRGSNTGELFF. In DNA, the CDR3 is TGTGCCAGCAGCCCGCCGACCCGGGGGTCGAACACCGGGGAGCTGTTTTTT.

J is TRBJ1-5 and V is TRBV6-1, with D unclear. This CDR3 is built from 13 residues. The germline V and J ends were trimmed by 6 bases and 4 bases, with 10 bases remaining between them. Germline values: CDR1 MNHNS, CDR2 SASEGT. CDR3 region: CASREGVNQPQHF. The CDR3 nucleotides read TGTGCCAGCAGGGAGGGAGTTAATCAGCCCCAGCATTTT.

CDR3 nucleotides: TGTGCCTGGGGAGTGGCTAGTGGGCAGTTCTTC. This encodes CAWGVASGQFF. The chain employs TRBV30 and TRBJ2-1; no reliable D call. In germline, CDR1 is GTSNPN, CDR2 SVGIG (reference sequence). Between the trimmed V and J ends, which lost 5 bases and 12 bases, there was a span of 14 bases. CDR3 size: 11 residues.

This chain links TRBV7-2 with TRBJ2-4; 11 bases are shared with TRBD2. This CDR3 is 19 amino acids long. CDR1 and CDR2 (germline): SGHTA, FQGNSA. V lost 3 bases, J lost 4 bases, and 14 bases stayed unmatched. CDR3 in DNA: TGTGCCAGCAGCTTTGATAGCGGGGGGGCGGGGAGTGCGAAAAACATTCAGTACTTC. Its protein product is CASSFDSGGAGSAKNIQYF. Full variable domain (rest looked up from reference TRBV7-2 and TRBJ2-4): GAGVSQSPSNKVTEKGKDVELRCDPISGHTALYWYRQSLGQGLEFLIYFQGNSAPDKSGLPSDRFSAERTGGSVSTLTIQRTQQEDSAVYLCASSFDSGGAGSAKNIQYFGAGTRLSVL.

The genes are TRBV6-1 and TRBJ2-1; 8 bases fit TRBD2. The CDR3 has 15 amino acids. The trim removed 2 bases at V and 12 bases at J, leaving 12 bases unmatched. Germline values: CDR1 MNHNS, CDR2 SASEGT. This chain's CDR3 is CASSERGLGHVGQFF. CDR3 DNA sequence: TGTGCCAGCAGTGAAAGGGGACTAGGCCACGTGGGGCAGTTCTTC.

For this clone: Sequence at one end of the junction differs from germline and may be a read error. Other nucleotide sequences in the sample specify the same CDR3. The rearrangement links TRBV5-1 to TRBJ2-6; possibly TRBD1 for D (5 bases). CDR3 length equals 17 residues. The V gene's germline CDR1 is SGHRS and CDR2 YFSETQ. The CDR3 DNA is TGCGCCAGCAGCTTGGGTCTCGGCCTCTCTGGGGCCAATGTCCTGACTTTC. Translating it yields CASSLGLGLSGANVLTF.

J is TRBJ1-5 and V is TRBV6-5; D is possibly TRBD1 (5 bases). V dropped 6 bases and J dropped 3 bases, with 9 bases sitting between them. Germline-derived CDR1 and CDR2 are MNHEY and SVGAGI. The CDR3 is 13 residues long. The CDR3 region is CASSGTPNQPQHF. In DNA, the CDR3 is TGTGCCAGCAGCGGGACTCCCAATCAGCCCCAGCATTTT.

The chain uses TRBV5-5 and TRBJ2-1; D may be TRBD1 (5 bases). Between the trimmed V and J ends, which lost 1 base and 9 bases, there was a span of 14 bases. From germline, CDR1 is SGHKS and CDR2 YYEKEE (reference sequence). This CDR3 has 14 amino acids. The CDR3 sequence: CASSLNQGLGEQFF. The DNA for the CDR3 is TGTGCCAGCAGCTTGAACCAGGGTTTGGGTGAGCAGTTCTTC.

The rearrangement joins TRBV2 to TRBJ2-5, with 9 bases lining up with TRBD1. Unmatched junction bases numbered 5, after V lost 5 bases and J lost 4 bases. The CDR3 is 14 residues long. The V gene's germline CDR1 is SNHLY and CDR2 FYNNEI. The DNA of the CDR3 is TGTGCCAGCAGTAGGACAGGGGTAAGAGAGACCCAGTACTTC. This gives the protein CASSRTGVRETQYF.